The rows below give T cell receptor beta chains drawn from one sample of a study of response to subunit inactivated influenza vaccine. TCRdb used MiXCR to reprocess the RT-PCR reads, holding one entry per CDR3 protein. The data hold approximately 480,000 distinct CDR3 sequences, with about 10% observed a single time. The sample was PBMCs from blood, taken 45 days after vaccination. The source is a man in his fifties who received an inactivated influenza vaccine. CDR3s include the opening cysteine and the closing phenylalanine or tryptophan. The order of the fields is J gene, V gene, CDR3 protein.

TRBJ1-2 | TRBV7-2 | CASSVSNFWAGAYGYTF
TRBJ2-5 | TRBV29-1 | CSGNRGPGQETQYF
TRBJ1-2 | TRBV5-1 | CASSLGGRGANYGYTF
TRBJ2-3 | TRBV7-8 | CASSERRLAGVEDTQYF
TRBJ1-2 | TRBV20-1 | CSARDQSPQGDPYGYTF
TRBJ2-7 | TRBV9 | CASSVGSGTYEQYF
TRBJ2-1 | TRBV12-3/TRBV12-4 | CASSLNLAGGYNEQFF
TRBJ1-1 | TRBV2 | CASSEVRAYEAFF
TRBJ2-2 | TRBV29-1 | CSVGLARTGELFF
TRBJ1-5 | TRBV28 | CASSLGGQGARQPQHF
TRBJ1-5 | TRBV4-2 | CASSQGLQYSNQPQHF
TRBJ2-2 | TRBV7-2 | CASSLQGAGGSGGELFF
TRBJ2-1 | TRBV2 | CASSEGVGAYGEQFF
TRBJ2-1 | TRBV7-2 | CASSLAAMEYNEQFF
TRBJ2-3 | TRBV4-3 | CASSQGQGSDTQYF
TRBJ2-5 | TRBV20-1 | CSANRGDQETQYF
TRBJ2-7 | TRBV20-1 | CSAKREPITYEQYF
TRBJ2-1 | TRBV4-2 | CASSQNRGTYNEQFF
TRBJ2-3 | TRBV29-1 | CSVEGLGSTDTQYF
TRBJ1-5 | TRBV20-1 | CSARSGSLSNQPQHF
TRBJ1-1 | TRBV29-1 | CSGGETNTEAFF
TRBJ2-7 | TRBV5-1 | CASSGLRGTEQYF
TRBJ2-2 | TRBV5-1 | CASSQVMDTGELFF
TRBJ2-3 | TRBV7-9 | CASSSYGAGVPDTQYF
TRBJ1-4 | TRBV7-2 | CASSLGGDEKLFF
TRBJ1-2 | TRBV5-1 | CASSLESLTGYTF
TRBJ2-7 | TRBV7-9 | CASSLSRGSYEQYF
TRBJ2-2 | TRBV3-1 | CASMRGTGELFF
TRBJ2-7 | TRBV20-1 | CSASKLGNYEQYF
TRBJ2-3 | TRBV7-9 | CASSIPDRGPADTQYF
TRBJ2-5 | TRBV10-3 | CAITPRGGETQYF
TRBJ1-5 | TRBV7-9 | CASSPGDNQPQHF
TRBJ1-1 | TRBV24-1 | CATSDKQGVSNTEAFF
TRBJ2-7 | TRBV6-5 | CASSYFNIPYEQYF
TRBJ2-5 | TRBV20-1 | CSATPGDETQYF
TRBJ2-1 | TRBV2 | CASRRGGTYNEQFF
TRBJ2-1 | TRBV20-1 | CSASFFSGSPSSYNEQFF
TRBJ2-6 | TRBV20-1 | CSVGRTGGAGANVLTF
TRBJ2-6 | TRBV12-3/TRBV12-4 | CASSLRGSTGANVLTF
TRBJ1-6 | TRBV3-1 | CASSTSTRGNSPLHF
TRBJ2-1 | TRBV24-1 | CATSALGSQGEQFF
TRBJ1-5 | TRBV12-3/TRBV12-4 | CASSPPDQPQHF
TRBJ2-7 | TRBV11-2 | CASSSPLEPRFYEQYF
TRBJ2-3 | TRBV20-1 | CSADRGGSTDTQYF
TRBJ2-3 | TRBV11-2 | CASSARTRSVTQYF
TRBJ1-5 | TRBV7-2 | CASSQTRQVDSRPQHF
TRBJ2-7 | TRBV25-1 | CASRARDYPNEQYF
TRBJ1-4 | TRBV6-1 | CATAEYLNEKLFF
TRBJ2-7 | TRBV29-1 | CSVAQGYSYEQYF
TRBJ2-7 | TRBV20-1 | CSAKRAGTYEQYF
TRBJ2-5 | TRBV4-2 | CASSPRGGAQETQYF
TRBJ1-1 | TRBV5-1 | CASSSGYSIGGTEAFF
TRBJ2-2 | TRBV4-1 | CASSQAGAQNTGELFF
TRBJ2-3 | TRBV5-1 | CASRTGTTDTQYF